The T cell receptor beta chain under discussion was sequenced for a study of cytotoxic CD8 clonotypes in ibrutinib-treated CLL. This CDR3 has 13 amino acids. From germline, CDR1 is SGHVS and CDR2 FQNEAQ. V lost 3 bases and J lost 3, with 6 bases in between. Produced via immunoSEQ multiplex PCR; TCRdb's table is partial and in-frame only. The sample lists 150,000 to 250,000 clones; roughly 72% were seen once. A few counts support this clone. The sequence was collected from a human donor with chronic lymphocytic leukemia. V gene TRBV7-8 combines with J gene TRBJ2-1, with D uncertain. Sequencing used PBMCs, obtained after 24 months of ibrutinib treatment. For the CDR3, the DNA is TGTGCCAGCAGCTTTACCAGCTACAATGAGCAGTTCTTC. It translates to CASSFTSYNEQFF.